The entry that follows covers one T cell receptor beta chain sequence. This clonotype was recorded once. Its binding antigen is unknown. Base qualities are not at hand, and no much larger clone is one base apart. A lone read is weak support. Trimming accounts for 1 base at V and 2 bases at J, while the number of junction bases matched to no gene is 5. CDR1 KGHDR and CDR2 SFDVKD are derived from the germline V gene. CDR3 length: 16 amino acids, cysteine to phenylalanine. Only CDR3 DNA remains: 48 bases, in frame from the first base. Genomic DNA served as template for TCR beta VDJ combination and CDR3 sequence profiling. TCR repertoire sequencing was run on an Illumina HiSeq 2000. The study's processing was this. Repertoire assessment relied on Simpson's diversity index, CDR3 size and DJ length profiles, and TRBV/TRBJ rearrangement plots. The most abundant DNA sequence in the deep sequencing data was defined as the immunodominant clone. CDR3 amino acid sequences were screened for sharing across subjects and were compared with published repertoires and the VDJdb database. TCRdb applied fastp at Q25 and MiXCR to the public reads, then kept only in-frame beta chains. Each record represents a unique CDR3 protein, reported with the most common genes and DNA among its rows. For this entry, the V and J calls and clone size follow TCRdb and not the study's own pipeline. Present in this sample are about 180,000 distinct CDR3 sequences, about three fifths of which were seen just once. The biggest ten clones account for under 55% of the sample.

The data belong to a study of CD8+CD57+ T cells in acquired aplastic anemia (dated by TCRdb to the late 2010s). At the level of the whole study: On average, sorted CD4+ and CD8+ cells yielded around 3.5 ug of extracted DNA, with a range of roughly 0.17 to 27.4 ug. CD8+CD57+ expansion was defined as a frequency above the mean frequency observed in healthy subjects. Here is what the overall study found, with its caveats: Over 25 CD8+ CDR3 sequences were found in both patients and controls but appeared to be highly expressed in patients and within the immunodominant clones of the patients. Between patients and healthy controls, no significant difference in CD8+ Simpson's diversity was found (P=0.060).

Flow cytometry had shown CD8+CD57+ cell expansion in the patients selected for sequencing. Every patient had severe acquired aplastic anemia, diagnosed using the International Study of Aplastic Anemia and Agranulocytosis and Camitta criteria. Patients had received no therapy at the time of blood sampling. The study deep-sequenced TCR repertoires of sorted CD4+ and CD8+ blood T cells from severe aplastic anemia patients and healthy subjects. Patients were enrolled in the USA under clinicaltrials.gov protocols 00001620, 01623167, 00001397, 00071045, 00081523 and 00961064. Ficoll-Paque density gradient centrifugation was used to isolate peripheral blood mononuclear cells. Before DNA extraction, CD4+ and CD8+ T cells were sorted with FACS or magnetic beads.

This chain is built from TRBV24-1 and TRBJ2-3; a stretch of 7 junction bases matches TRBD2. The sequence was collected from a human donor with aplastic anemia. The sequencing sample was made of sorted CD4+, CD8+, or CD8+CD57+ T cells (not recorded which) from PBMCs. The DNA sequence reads TGTGCCACCAGTGATTTCGGGGAGGGGCACACAGATACGCAGTATTTT. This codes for CATSDFGEGHTDTQYF.